This section outlines one T cell receptor beta chain sequence together with its context. This specimen comes from a study of blood T cell repertoires in COVID-19. About the study: The United States, Italy and Spain provided the acute and convalescent COVID-19 samples. The cDNA or gDNA used as material had been derived from T cells, B-cell-depleted T cells, or PBMCs.

Original data processing: Estimates of nucleated cell counts were drawn from the amplification of reference gene primers. The method was immunoSEQ multiplex PCR; TCRdb's version includes in-frame clones alone and lacks a portion of them. That table supplies the V and J calls and clone size; D and trimming were determined from the DNA. The sample records about 49,000 clones, roughly 93% being singletons. Trimming removed 1 base from V and 3 bases from J; junction bases left unmatched: 5. The length of the CDR3 is 15 residues. The germline V gene encodes CDR1 KGHSH and CDR2 LQKENI. The chain joins TRBV18 to TRBJ2-7, with 8 bases lining up with TRBD2. Sequencing was done on a sample of peripheral blood. This clonotype was sampled from a man between 60 and 75 years old with COVID-19, enrolled during active disease. The CDR3, as DNA: TGTGCCAGCTCACCACTACTAGCGGAATACTACGAGCAGTACTTC. Translating it yields CASSPLLAEYYEQYF. Full variable domain (remainder filled in from reference TRBV18 and TRBJ2-7): NAGVMQNPRHLVRRRGQEARLRCSPMKGHSHVYWYRQLPEEGLKFMVYLQKENIIDESGMPKERFSAEFPKEGPSILRIQQVVRGDSAAYFCASSPLLAEYYEQYFGPGTRLTVT.